This TCR beta chain is from a study of blood T cell repertoires in COVID-19. Across the whole study: COVID-19 samples from acute and convalescent phases originated in the United States, Italy and Spain. PBMCs, B-cell-depleted T cells, or T cells provided the cDNA or gDNA that made up the material.

Methods used by the authors: How many nucleated cells were present was estimated from reference gene primer amplification. Measured with immunoSEQ multiplex PCR; TCRdb has only the in-frame clones, and not every one. That table gives V, J and clone size, and the DNA gave D and trimming. Seen here are 170,000 or so clones, approximately 86% observed once, and the top ten hold roughly 2.5%. The J segment lost 6 bases and the V segment lost 10 bases, leaving 9 bases of the junction unmatched. Germline values: CDR1 LNHDA, CDR2 SQIVND (reference sequence). The length of the CDR3 is 14 residues. This chain joins TRBV19 and TRBJ2-3; 11 nucleotides line up with TRBD2. The receptor was derived from a middle-aged man with active or convalescent COVID-19. Sequences were obtained from peripheral blood. The CDR3 DNA is TGTGCCACCAAACTAGCGGGAGATTGGGATACGCAGTATTTT. This encodes CATKLAGDWDTQYF.